Only a few counts were recorded for the clone carrying this T cell receptor (beta chain). What it binds is not known. This record belongs to a study of tumor and adjacent non-tumor tissue in lung cancer. About the study: On average, productive TCRbeta reads reached some 4.4 million per sample.

V was cut by 6 bases and J by 5 bases, with 16 bases left in between. Looked up from germline, CDR1 is MNHEY and CDR2 is SVGAGI. The CDR3 length is 14 residues. No cell sorting was done before RNA was extracted from the tissue. Newly diagnosed lung cancer patients had thoracic surgery in China, August–late 2014, without prior chemotherapy. General study results and limits: Significantly higher TCR diversity was found in tumor than normal lung.

TCRbeta libraries were built with three rounds of nested PCR, modified from ARM-PCR. Each CDR3 protein gets one entry after TCRdb re-called the multiplex PCR reads with MiXCR. The sample lists over 130,000 distinct CDR3 sequences, approximately 66% occurring once. The rearrangement joins TRBV6-5 to TRBJ2-5, with a tentative D call TRBD2 (5 bases). The sample was lung tumor tissue. The receptor's source is a man in his fifties or sixties with small cell lung cancer. CDR3 DNA sequence: TGTGCCAGCAGCCGTTGGTCCCGAGGGGAGACCCAGTACTTC. It specifies CASSRWSRGETQYF.